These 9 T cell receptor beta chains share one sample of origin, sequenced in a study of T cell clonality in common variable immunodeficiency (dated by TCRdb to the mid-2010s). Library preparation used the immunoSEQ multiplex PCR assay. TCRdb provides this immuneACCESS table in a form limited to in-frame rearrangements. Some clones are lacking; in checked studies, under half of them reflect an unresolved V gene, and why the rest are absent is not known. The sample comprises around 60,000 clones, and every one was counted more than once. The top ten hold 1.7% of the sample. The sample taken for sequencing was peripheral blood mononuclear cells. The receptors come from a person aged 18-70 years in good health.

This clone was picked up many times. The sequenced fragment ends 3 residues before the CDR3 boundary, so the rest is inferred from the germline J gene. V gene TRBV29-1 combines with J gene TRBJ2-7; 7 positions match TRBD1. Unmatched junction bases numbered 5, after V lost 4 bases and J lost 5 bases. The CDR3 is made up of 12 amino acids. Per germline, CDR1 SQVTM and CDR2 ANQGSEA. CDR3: CSVVQGVDEQYF. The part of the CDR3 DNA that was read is TGCAGCGTTGTCCAGGGGGTCGACGAG.

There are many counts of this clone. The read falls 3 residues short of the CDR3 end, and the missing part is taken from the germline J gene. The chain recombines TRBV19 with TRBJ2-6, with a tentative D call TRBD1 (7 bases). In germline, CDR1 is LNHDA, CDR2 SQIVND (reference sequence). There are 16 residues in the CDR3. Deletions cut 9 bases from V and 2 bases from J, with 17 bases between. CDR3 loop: CASRERGQAGANVLTF. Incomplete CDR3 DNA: TGTGCCAGCCGGGAGAGGGGGCAAGCTGGGGCCAACGTC. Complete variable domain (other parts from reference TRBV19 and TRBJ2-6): DGGITQSPKYLFRKEGQNVTLSCEQNLNHDAMYWYRQDPGQGLRLIYYSQIVNDFQKGDIAEGYSVSREKKESFPLTVTSAQKNPTAFYLCASRERGQAGANVLTFGAGSRLTVL.

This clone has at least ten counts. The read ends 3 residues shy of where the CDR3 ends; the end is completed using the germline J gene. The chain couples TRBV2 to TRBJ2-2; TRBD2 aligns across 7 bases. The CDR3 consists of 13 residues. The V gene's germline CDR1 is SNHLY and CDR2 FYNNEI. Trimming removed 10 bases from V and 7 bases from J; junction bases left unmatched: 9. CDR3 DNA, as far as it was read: TGTGCCATCCTAGCGGAGTCGAGCGGGGAG. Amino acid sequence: CAILAESSGE. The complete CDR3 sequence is CAILAESSGELFF.

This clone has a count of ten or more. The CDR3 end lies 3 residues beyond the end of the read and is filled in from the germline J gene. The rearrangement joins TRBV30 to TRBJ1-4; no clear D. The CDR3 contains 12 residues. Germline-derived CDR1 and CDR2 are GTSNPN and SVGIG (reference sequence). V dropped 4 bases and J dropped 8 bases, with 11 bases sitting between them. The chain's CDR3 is CAWNLRGEKLFF. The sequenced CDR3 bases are TGTGCCTGGAACCTCCGCGGGGAAAAA.

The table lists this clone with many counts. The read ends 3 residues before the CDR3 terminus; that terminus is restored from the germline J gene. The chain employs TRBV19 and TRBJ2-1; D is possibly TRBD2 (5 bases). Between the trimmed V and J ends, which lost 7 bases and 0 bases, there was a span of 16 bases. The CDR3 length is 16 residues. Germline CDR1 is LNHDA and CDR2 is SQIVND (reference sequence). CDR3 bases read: TGTGCCAGTACCCTCGGGGAACCAAGCTCCTACAATGAG. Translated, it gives CASTLGEPSSYNE. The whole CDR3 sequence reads CASTLGEPSSYNEQFF.

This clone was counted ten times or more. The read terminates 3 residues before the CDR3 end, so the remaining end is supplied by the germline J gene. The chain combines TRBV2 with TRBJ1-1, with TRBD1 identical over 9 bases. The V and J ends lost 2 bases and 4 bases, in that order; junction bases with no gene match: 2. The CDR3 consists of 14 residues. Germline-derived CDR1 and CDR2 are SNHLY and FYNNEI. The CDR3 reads CASSERTGATEAFF. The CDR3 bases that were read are TGTGCCAGCAGTGAAAGGACAGGGGCCACTGAA. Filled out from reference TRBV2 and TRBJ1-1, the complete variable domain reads EPEVTQTPSHQVTQMGQEVILRCVPISNHLYFYWYRQILGQKVEFLVSFYNNEISEKSEIFDDQFSVERPDGSNFTLKIRSTKLEDSAMYFCASSERTGATEAFFGQGTRLTVV.

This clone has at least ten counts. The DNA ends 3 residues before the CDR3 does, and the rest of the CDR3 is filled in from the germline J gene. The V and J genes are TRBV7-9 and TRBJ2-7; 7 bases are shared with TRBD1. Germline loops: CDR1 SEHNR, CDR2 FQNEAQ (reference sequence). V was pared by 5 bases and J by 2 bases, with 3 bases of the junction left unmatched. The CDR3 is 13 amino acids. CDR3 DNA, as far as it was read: TGTGCCAGCAGCATAGGGACAGCCTACGAG. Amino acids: CASSIGTAYE. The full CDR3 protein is CASSIGTAYEQYF. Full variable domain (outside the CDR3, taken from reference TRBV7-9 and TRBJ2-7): DTGVSQNPRHKITKRGQNVTFRCDPISEHNRLYWYRQTLGQGPEFLTYFQNEAQLEKSRLLSDRFSAERPKGSFSTLEIQRTEQGDSAMYLCASSIGTAYEQYFGPGTRLTVT.

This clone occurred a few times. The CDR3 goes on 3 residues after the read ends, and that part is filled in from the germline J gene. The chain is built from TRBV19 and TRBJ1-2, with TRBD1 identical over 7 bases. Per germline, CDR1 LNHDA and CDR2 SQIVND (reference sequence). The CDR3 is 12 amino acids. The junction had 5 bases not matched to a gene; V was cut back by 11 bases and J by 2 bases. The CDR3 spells CAGQGQNYGYTF. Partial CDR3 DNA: TGTGCCGGTCAGGGACAGAACTATGGC.

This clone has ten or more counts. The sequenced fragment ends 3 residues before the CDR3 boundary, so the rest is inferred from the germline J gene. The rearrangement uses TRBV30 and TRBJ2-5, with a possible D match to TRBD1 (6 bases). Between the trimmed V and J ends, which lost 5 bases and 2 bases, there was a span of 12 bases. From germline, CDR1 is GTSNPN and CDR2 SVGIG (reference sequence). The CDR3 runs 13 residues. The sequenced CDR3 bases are TGTGCCTGGGGGGGACAACCACAAGAGACC. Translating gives CAWGGQPQET. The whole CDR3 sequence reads CAWGGQPQETQYF.